A single sample is the source of the 3 T cell receptor beta chains below, sequenced in a study of shared clonotypes between healthy human individuals. Assay: immunoSEQ multiplex PCR; the TCRdb copy retains only in-frame clones and omits some. The sample records some 500,000 clones, around 96% being singletons. Material: naive CD4+ T cells sorted from blood. Documented subset: CD45RA+ positively selected. The receptors derive from a woman in her 30s in good health.

About this clone itself: This CDR3 is also generated by other DNA sequences in the sample. V and J are TRBV7-9 and TRBJ2-5; D is unclear. The J call may not be correct, given that the DNA end is closer to TRBJ2-7. The CDR3 consists of 11 residues. Germline CDR1 SEHNR, CDR2 FQNEAQ (reference sequence). The CDR3 is CASSLDYEQYF. CDR3 nucleotides: TGTGCCAGCAGCCTCGACTACGAGCAGTACTTC.

The rearrangement uses TRBV5-3 and TRBJ2-7; unclear D gene. TRBV5-3 has ORF status, its function being uncertain. This CDR3 contains 13 residues. The germline V and J ends were trimmed by 10 bases and 4 bases, with 18 bases remaining between them. The CDR3: CALFKAKLYEQYF. The CDR3 nucleotides read TGTGCCCTGTTCAAGGCTAAGTTGTACGAGCAGTACTTC.

This clone was picked up one time. The rearrangement joins TRBV18 to TRBJ2-7; 8 bases are shared with TRBD2. CDR1 and CDR2 from the germline V gene are KGHSH and LQKENI. Trimming took 8 bases from V and 6 from J; bases not matched to a gene: 21. The CDR3 contains 17 residues. The CDR3 DNA reads as TGTGCCAGCCAACACCGACCCGCGGGGCGGGAGGCAGGCGAGCAGTACTTC. Protein product: CASQHRPAGREAGEQYF.